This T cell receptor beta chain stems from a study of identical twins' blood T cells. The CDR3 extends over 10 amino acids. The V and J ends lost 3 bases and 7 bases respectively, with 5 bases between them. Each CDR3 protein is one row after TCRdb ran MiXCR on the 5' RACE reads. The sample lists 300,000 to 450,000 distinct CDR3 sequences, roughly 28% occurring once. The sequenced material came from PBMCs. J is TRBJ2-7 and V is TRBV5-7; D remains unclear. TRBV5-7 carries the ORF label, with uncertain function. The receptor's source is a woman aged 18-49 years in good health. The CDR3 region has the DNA TGTGCCAGCAGCTCTAGGGAGCAGTACTTC. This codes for CASSSREQYF.